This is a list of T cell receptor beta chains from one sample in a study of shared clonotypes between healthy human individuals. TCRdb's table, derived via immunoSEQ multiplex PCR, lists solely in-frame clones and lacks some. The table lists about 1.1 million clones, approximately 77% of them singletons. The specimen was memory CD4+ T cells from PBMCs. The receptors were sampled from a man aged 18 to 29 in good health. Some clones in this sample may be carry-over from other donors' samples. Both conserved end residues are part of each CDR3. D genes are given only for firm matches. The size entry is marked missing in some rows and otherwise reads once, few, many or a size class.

cdr3_nt: TGTGCCTGGAGCCAGGGGCGAACTGGGGCCAACGTCCTGACTTTC
cdr3_aa: CAWSQGRTGANVLTF
v_call: TRBV30
clone_size: -
d_call: -
j_call: TRBJ2-6

cdr3_nt: TGTGCCAGCAAAGGTGGGACTAGCAGGGGCAATGAGCAGTTCTTC
cdr3_aa: CASKGGTSRGNEQFF
v_call: TRBV28
clone_size: -
d_call: TRBD2
j_call: TRBJ2-1

cdr3_nt: TGTGCCAGCAGCTTGGTGGCGACAGGGGTCTACGAGCAGTACTTC
cdr3_aa: CASSLVATGVYEQYF
v_call: TRBV5-8
clone_size: once
d_call: TRBD1
j_call: TRBJ2-7

cdr3_nt: TGCGCCAGCAGCTTGTCAGATACGCAGTATTTT
cdr3_aa: CASSLSDTQYF
v_call: TRBV5-1
clone_size: few
d_call: -
j_call: TRBJ2-3

cdr3_nt: TGTGCCAGCAGTGGATATAACTATGGCTACACCTTC
cdr3_aa: CASSGYNYGYTF
v_call: TRBV28
clone_size: -
d_call: -
j_call: TRBJ1-2

cdr3_nt: TGCAGCGCAAGACAGGGGGGCAACGAGCAGTACTTC
cdr3_aa: CSARQGGNEQYF
v_call: TRBV29-1
clone_size: -
d_call: TRBD1
j_call: TRBJ2-7

cdr3_nt: TGTGCCAGCAGCAATCACCCCGCGGGAGGGCCCTACGAGCAGTACTTC
cdr3_aa: CASSNHPAGGPYEQYF
v_call: TRBV9
clone_size: -
d_call: TRBD2
j_call: TRBJ2-7

cdr3_nt: TGTGCCAGCAGTAATCCCCCGAGGGAGACCCAGTACTTC
cdr3_aa: CASSNPPRETQYF
v_call: TRBV28
clone_size: -
d_call: -
j_call: TRBJ2-5

cdr3_nt: TGCGCCAGCAGCGCGTGGGACAGGGGACCGGATGGGACCACAGATACGCAGTATTTT
cdr3_aa: CASSAWDRGPDGTTDTQYF
v_call: TRBV5-1
clone_size: once
d_call: TRBD1
j_call: TRBJ2-3

cdr3_nt: TGTGCCAGCAGTTACTCACTCCGCTCTGGAAACACCATATATTTT
cdr3_aa: CASSYSLRSGNTIYF
v_call: TRBV6-5
clone_size: -
d_call: -
j_call: TRBJ1-3

cdr3_nt: TGTGCCAGCAGCTTAGAAGAGGGTGTCCAAGATACGCAGTATTTT
cdr3_aa: CASSLEEGVQDTQYF
v_call: TRBV7-6
clone_size: -
d_call: -
j_call: TRBJ2-3

cdr3_nt: TGTGCCAGCAGGAAGGGGGGTAACTATGGCTACACCTTC
cdr3_aa: CASRKGGNYGYTF
v_call: TRBV5-4
clone_size: few
d_call: -
j_call: TRBJ1-2

cdr3_nt: TGTGCCAGCAGTAAGACAGGGGAAGGTGAAATCAGGCACGAGCAGTACTTC
cdr3_aa: CASSKTGEGEIRHEQYF
v_call: TRBV27
clone_size: -
d_call: TRBD1
j_call: TRBJ2-7

cdr3_nt: TGTGCCTGGAGTTCTCCTCGGGATATTAGGACTGAAGCTTTCTTT
cdr3_aa: CAWSSPRDIRTEAFF
v_call: TRBV30
clone_size: -
d_call: -
j_call: TRBJ1-1

cdr3_nt: TGTGCCATCAGCCCCGGGGAGCGGAGCAGGGGCATTCAGTACTTC
cdr3_aa: CAISPGERSRGIQYF
v_call: TRBV6-5
clone_size: -
d_call: -
j_call: TRBJ2-4

cdr3_nt: TGTGCCAGCAGCTTAGTGCTATCAGCTTCCCCCTCTGGAAACACCATATATTTT
cdr3_aa: CASSLVLSASPSGNTIYF
v_call: TRBV7-2
clone_size: -
d_call: -
j_call: TRBJ1-3

cdr3_nt: TGTGCCAGCAGTTTCGCCGCCCCTGGGGCTTTCTTT
cdr3_aa: CASSFAAPGAFF
v_call: TRBV28
clone_size: few
d_call: -
j_call: TRBJ1-1

cdr3_nt: TGCAGCCTGATGCTTAGCTCGGATACGCAGTATTTT
cdr3_aa: CSLMLSSDTQYF
v_call: TRBV29-1
clone_size: -
d_call: -
j_call: TRBJ2-3

cdr3_nt: TGTGCCAGCAGCCCTCTGGGACTAGCGGGAGGGAGCTACAATGAGCAGTTCTTC
cdr3_aa: CASSPLGLAGGSYNEQFF
v_call: TRBV16
clone_size: -
d_call: TRBD2
j_call: TRBJ2-1

cdr3_nt: TGTGCCAGCAGCCGCACTTTCACTGGGAACACTGAAGCTTTCTTT
cdr3_aa: CASSRTFTGNTEAFF
v_call: TRBV6-5
clone_size: -
d_call: -
j_call: TRBJ1-1

cdr3_nt: TGTGCCAGCAGCTTAAAATCCGGCCTCGCGACTAGCGGGAGGTTTGAGCAGTTCTTC
cdr3_aa: CASSLKSGLATSGRFEQFF
v_call: TRBV7-3
clone_size: -
d_call: TRBD2
j_call: TRBJ2-1

cdr3_nt: TGTGCCAGCAGACCCTTCACGGGACTTAACACCGGGGAGCTGTTTTTT
cdr3_aa: CASRPFTGLNTGELFF
v_call: TRBV11-1
clone_size: -
d_call: -
j_call: TRBJ2-2

cdr3_nt: TGTGCCAGCAGCCCGCCTGACACAAACTATGGCTACACCTTC
cdr3_aa: CASSPPDTNYGYTF
v_call: TRBV7-8
clone_size: few
d_call: -
j_call: TRBJ1-2

cdr3_nt: TGTGCCAGCTCACCGACGGAAAGCAATCAGCCCCAGCATTTT
cdr3_aa: CASSPTESNQPQHF
v_call: TRBV18
clone_size: -
d_call: -
j_call: TRBJ1-5

cdr3_nt: TGTGCCAGCAGTTCCCCAGGGGAGGGTGAAAAACTGTTTTTT
cdr3_aa: CASSSPGEGEKLFF
v_call: TRBV28
clone_size: -
d_call: -
j_call: TRBJ1-4

cdr3_nt: TGTGCCTGGAGTGTACCCGGCAGGTTGAGCTATGGCTACACCTTC
cdr3_aa: CAWSVPGRLSYGYTF
v_call: TRBV30
clone_size: once
d_call: -
j_call: TRBJ1-2

cdr3_nt: TGCAGTCCCGGGGGGGATTACGAGCAGTACTTC
cdr3_aa: CSPGGDYEQYF
v_call: TRBV20-1
clone_size: -
d_call: TRBD2
j_call: TRBJ2-7

cdr3_nt: TGTGCCAGTAGTATAATCCGTTCCGGGGAGCTGTTTTTT
cdr3_aa: CASSIIRSGELFF
v_call: TRBV19
clone_size: -
d_call: -
j_call: TRBJ2-2

cdr3_nt: TGTGCCAGCTCACCATTTAACAGGGTTGCAGATCAGCCCCAGCATTTT
cdr3_aa: CASSPFNRVADQPQHF
v_call: TRBV18
clone_size: -
d_call: -
j_call: TRBJ1-5

cdr3_nt: TGTGCTAGTGGTTTGGCCGTGGATACGCAGTATTTT
cdr3_aa: CASGLAVDTQYF
v_call: TRBV12-5
clone_size: -
d_call: -
j_call: TRBJ2-3

cdr3_nt: TGTGCCAGCACACCGGGACCTACCTACGAGCAGTACTTC
cdr3_aa: CASTPGPTYEQYF
v_call: TRBV7-2
clone_size: few
d_call: -
j_call: TRBJ2-7

cdr3_nt: TGCGCCAGCAGTGAGTCGAACTGGGGAGTTGGGAAGACAGATACGCAGTATTTT
cdr3_aa: CASSESNWGVGKTDTQYF
v_call: TRBV10-1
clone_size: -
d_call: -
j_call: TRBJ2-3

cdr3_nt: TGTGCCAGCACCCCAATGAGGAGGGTCGGCGGGGAGCTGTTTTTT
cdr3_aa: CASTPMRRVGGELFF
v_call: TRBV7-2
clone_size: -
d_call: -
j_call: TRBJ2-2

cdr3_nt: TGTGCCAGCAGCTTAACAAGTGTTAGGTCCCAGCAGTACTTC
cdr3_aa: CASSLTSVRSQQYF
v_call: TRBV7-3
clone_size: -
d_call: -
j_call: TRBJ2-7

cdr3_nt: TGTGCCAGCAGTTTACGAGGGTCCGTCTCCTACGAGCAGTACTTC
cdr3_aa: CASSLRGSVSYEQYF
v_call: TRBV28
clone_size: -
d_call: -
j_call: TRBJ2-7

cdr3_nt: TGTGCCAGCAGTTACGATGGCAATCAGCCCCAGCATTTT
cdr3_aa: CASSYDGNQPQHF
v_call: TRBV6-5
clone_size: few
d_call: -
j_call: TRBJ1-5

cdr3_nt: TGTGCCAGCAGCTTGGCCGGGACAGAACAAGAGACCCAGTACTTC
cdr3_aa: CASSLAGTEQETQYF
v_call: TRBV5-6
clone_size: -
d_call: TRBD1
j_call: TRBJ2-5

cdr3_nt: TGTGCCAGCAGCCCACGCAGGGGGCCATCTAGCACAGATACGCAGTATTTT
cdr3_aa: CASSPRRGPSSTDTQYF
v_call: TRBV11-2
clone_size: -
d_call: TRBD1
j_call: TRBJ2-3

cdr3_nt: TGTGCCAGCAGCGACCGGACAGGGCCTGTTCAGCCCCAGCATTTT
cdr3_aa: CASSDRTGPVQPQHF
v_call: TRBV2
clone_size: once
d_call: TRBD1
j_call: TRBJ1-5

cdr3_nt: TGCGCCAGCAGCTTGGGGGACAGCCGCCCTTCCCCTGGAAACACCATATATTTT
cdr3_aa: CASSLGDSRPSPGNTIYF
v_call: TRBV5-1
clone_size: -
d_call: TRBD1
j_call: TRBJ1-3

cdr3_nt: TGTGCCAGCACCCTAGGGACAGGGCGGACCGGGGAGCTGTTTTTT
cdr3_aa: CASTLGTGRTGELFF
v_call: TRBV2
clone_size: -
d_call: TRBD1
j_call: TRBJ2-2

cdr3_nt: TGCGCCAGCAGCGTGGAAAGAACAGGGTACGAGACCCAGTACTTC
cdr3_aa: CASSVERTGYETQYF
v_call: TRBV5-1
clone_size: once
d_call: -
j_call: TRBJ2-5

cdr3_nt: TGCGCCAGCAGCTTGCTAGCGGGAGGGCCGGGGGAGCAGTACTTC
cdr3_aa: CASSLLAGGPGEQYF
v_call: TRBV5-1
clone_size: -
d_call: TRBD2
j_call: TRBJ2-7

cdr3_nt: TGTGCCAGCAGTTTGGCAGGGGGCTACGAGCAGTACTTC
cdr3_aa: CASSLAGGYEQYF
v_call: TRBV6-1
clone_size: -
d_call: TRBD1
j_call: TRBJ2-7

cdr3_nt: TGTGCCAGTACCCTTCGTGAGAGCAATCAGCCCCAGCATTTT
cdr3_aa: CASTLRESNQPQHF
v_call: TRBV19
clone_size: -
d_call: -
j_call: TRBJ1-5

cdr3_nt: TGTGCCAGCAGCCGACAAGAGAACACTGAAGCTTTCTTT
cdr3_aa: CASSRQENTEAFF
v_call: TRBV7-9
clone_size: many
d_call: -
j_call: TRBJ1-1

cdr3_nt: TGTGCCAGCAGCCAAGACCCGGGACAGCCTAACTATGGCTACACCTTC
cdr3_aa: CASSQDPGQPNYGYTF
v_call: TRBV14
clone_size: -
d_call: TRBD1
j_call: TRBJ1-2

cdr3_nt: TGTGCCAGCAGCTTAACAGAGCCCGCCGTCACCTTC
cdr3_aa: CASSLTEPAVTF
v_call: TRBV7-3
clone_size: -
d_call: -
j_call: TRBJ1-2

cdr3_nt: TGTGCCAGCAGCGTAGTAGGGGGCCTCTCGGACATTCAGTACTTC
cdr3_aa: CASSVVGGLSDIQYF
v_call: TRBV9
clone_size: -
d_call: TRBD1
j_call: TRBJ2-4

cdr3_nt: TGTGCCATCAGTGAGTCGACCCCCCCTTCCGGCGAGCAGTACTTC
cdr3_aa: CAISESTPPSGEQYF
v_call: TRBV10-3
clone_size: -
d_call: -
j_call: TRBJ2-7

cdr3_nt: TGTGCCAGCAGCCGCCTGGGGACCATATATTTT
cdr3_aa: CASSRLGTIYF
v_call: TRBV5-5
clone_size: -
d_call: -
j_call: TRBJ1-3

cdr3_nt: TGTGCCAGCCGGCGGGAAATGTGGACAGATACGCAGTATTTT
cdr3_aa: CASRREMWTDTQYF
v_call: TRBV5-8
clone_size: few
d_call: -
j_call: TRBJ2-3

cdr3_nt: TGTGCCAGCAGCTCGCCGGGACCCGGCTTGGAGCAGTACTTC
cdr3_aa: CASSSPGPGLEQYF
v_call: TRBV7-8
clone_size: -
d_call: -
j_call: TRBJ2-7

cdr3_nt: TGTGCCAGCAGTGAACGCACTGAAGCTTTCTTT
cdr3_aa: CASSERTEAFF
v_call: TRBV25-1
clone_size: -
d_call: -
j_call: TRBJ1-1

cdr3_nt: TGTGCCAGCAGTTCCCGCTCTTCCGGAAACACCATATATTTT
cdr3_aa: CASSSRSSGNTIYF
v_call: TRBV28
clone_size: -
d_call: -
j_call: TRBJ1-3

cdr3_nt: TGCAGCGTTGCCACCCTTGGGGGCGGGGCTTTCTTT
cdr3_aa: CSVATLGGGAFF
v_call: TRBV29-1
clone_size: -
d_call: -
j_call: TRBJ1-1